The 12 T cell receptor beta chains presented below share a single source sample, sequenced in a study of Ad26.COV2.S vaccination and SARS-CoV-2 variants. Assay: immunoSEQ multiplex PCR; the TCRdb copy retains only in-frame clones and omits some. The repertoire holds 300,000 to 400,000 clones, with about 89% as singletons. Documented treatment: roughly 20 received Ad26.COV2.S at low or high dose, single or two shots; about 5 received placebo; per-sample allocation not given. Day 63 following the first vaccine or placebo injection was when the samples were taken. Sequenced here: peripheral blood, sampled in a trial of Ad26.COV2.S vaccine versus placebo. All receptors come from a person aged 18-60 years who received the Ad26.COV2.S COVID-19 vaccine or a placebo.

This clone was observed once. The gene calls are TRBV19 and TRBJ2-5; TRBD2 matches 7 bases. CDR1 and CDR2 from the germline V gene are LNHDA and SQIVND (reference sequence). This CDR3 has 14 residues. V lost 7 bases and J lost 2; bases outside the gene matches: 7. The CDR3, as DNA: TGTGCCAGTAAACCTAGCGGTTGGCAAGAGACCCAGTACTTC. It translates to CASKPSGWQETQYF.

CDR3 loop: CASSQESREGGKTEAFF. CDR3 DNA sequence: TGTGCCAGCAGCCAAGAAAGCAGGGAGGGTGGGAAAACTGAAGCTTTCTTT. V is TRBV3-1 (or the pseudogene TRBV3-2) and J is TRBJ1-1; D is possibly TRBD1 (5 bases). The germline CDR1 and CDR2 sequences are LGHDT and YNNKEL (reference sequence). Between the trimmed V and J ends, which lost 0 bases and 5 bases, there was a span of 19 bases. The CDR3 totals 17 residues.

CDR3 bases: TGTGCCAGCGAGACGGAGAGAACTGAAGCTTTCTTT. Amino acids: CASETERTEAFF. The chain links TRBV28 to TRBJ1-1; D is ambiguous. CDR1 and CDR2 from the germline V gene are MDHEN and SYDVKM. This CDR3 has 12 amino acids. V was trimmed by 8 bases and J by 5 bases, leaving 12 bases between them.

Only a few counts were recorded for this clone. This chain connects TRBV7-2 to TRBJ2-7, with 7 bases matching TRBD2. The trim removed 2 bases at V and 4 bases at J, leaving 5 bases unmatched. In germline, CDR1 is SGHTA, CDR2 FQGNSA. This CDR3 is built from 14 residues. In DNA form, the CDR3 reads TGTGCCAGCAGCTTACTTGGACTAGGGTACGAGCAGTACTTC. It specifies CASSLLGLGYEQYF.

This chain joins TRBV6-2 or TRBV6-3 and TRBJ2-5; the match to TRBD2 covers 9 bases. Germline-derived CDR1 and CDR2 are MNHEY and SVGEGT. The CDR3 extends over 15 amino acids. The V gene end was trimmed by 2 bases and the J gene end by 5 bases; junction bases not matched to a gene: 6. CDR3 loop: CASSYVAGDGETQYF. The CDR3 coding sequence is TGTGCCAGCAGTTACGTAGCGGGAGATGGGGAGACCCAGTACTTC.

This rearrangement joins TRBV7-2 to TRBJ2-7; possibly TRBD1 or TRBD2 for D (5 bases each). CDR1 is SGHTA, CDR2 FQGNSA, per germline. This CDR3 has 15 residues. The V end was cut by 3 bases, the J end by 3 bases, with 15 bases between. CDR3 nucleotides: TGTGCCAGCAGCTTCGGGGCCAGCCCGGACTACGAGCAGTACTTC. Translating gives CASSFGASPDYEQYF.

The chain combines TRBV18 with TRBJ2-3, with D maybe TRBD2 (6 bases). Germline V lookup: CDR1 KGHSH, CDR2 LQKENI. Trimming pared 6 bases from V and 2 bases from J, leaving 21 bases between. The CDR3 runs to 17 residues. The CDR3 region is CASSSTGGFYSTDTQYF. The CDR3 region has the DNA TGTGCCAGCTCCTCCACAGGAGGGTTCTATTCCACAGATACGCAGTATTTT.

The CDR3 coding sequence is TGTGCCTGGAGTCCGACAGTTAACACCGGGGAGCTGTTTTTT. It codes for CAWSPTVNTGELFF. The chain employs TRBV30 and TRBJ2-2; D perhaps matches TRBD1 (5 bases). Per germline, CDR1 GTSNPN and CDR2 SVGIG (reference sequence). Between the trimmed V and J ends, which lost 2 bases and 2 bases, there was a span of 9 bases. There are 14 residues in the CDR3.

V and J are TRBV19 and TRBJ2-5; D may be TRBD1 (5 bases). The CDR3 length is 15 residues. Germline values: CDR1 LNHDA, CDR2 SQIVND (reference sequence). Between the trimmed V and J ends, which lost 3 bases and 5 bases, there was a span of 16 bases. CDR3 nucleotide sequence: TGTGCCAGTAGTATCCAGGGCGGCGGTGGGGAGACCCAGTACTTC. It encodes CASSIQGGGGETQYF.

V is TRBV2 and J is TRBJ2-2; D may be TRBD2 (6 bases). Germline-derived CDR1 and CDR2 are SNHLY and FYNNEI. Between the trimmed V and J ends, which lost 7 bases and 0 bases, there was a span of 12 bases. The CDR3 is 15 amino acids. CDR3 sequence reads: CASTTGTSNTGELFF. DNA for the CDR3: TGTGCCAGCACAACCGGGACTTCGAACACCGGGGAGCTGTTTTTT.

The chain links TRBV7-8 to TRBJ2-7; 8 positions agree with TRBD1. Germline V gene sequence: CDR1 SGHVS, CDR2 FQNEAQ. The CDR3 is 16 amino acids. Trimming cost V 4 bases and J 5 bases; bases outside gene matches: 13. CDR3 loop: CASSWRAGGSKDEQYF. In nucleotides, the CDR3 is TGTGCCAGCAGCTGGAGGGCAGGGGGCAGTAAGGACGAGCAGTACTTC.

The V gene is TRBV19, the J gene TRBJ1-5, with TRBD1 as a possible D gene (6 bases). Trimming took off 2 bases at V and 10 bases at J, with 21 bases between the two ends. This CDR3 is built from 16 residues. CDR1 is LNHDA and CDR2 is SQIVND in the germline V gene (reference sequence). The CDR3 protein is CASSIPGVGVREPQHF. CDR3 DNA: TGTGCCAGTAGTATACCAGGGGTTGGTGTCCGGGAACCCCAGCATTTT. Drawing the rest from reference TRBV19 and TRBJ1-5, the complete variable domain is DGGITQSPKYLFRKEGQNVTLSCEQNLNHDAMYWYRQDPGQGLRLIYYSQIVNDFQKGDIAEGYSVSREKKESFPLTVTSAQKNPTAFYLCASSIPGVGVREPQHFGDGTRLSIL.